Listed below are T cell receptor beta chains from one sample, sequenced in a study of blood T cell repertoires in COVID-19. Repertoires were generated with immunoSEQ multiplex PCR, while TCRdb's copy carries only in-frame clones and drops some. Among 90,000 to 100,000 clones listed, 80% to 90% were seen once. The sample consisted of peripheral blood. These receptors originate from a man older than 75 with acute or convalescent COVID-19. Each CDR3 is given with its conserved first and last residue. D genes are given only for firm matches. Clone size is shown for a subset of rows, as once, few, many or a class of expanded clone.

>NA|TRBV3-1/TRBV3-2|TRBJ1-2|NA
TGTGCCAGCAGCCAAGGCAAAAACAGGGATAAGGGCTACACCTTC
CASSQGKNRDKGYTF
>TRBD2|TRBV11-2|TRBJ2-5|NA
TGTGCCAGCAGCGGCCGACTAGCGGGAACGTACCAAGAGACCCAGTACTTC
CASSGRLAGTYQETQYF
>NA|TRBV6-5|TRBJ1-5|NA
TGTGCCAGCAGTTCCCGGGGAATGAGCAATCAGCCCCAGCATTTT
CASSSRGMSNQPQHF
>TRBD1|TRBV11-2|TRBJ2-7|few
TGTGCCAGCAGCTTAGGGATTATACAGGGGATCCGATCCTACGAGCAGTACTTC
CASSLGIIQGIRSYEQYF
>NA|TRBV7-2|TRBJ1-2|NA
TGTGCCAGCAGCTTACGAAGGGGCGGCTATGGCTACACCTTC
CASSLRRGGYGYTF
>NA|TRBV3-1/TRBV3-2|TRBJ1-6|NA
TGTGCCAGCAGCTCTCACAGTAATTCACCCCTCCACTTT
CASSSHSNSPLHF
>NA|TRBV2|TRBJ1-6|NA
TGTGCCAGCCACGGGACACATAATTCACCCCTCCACTTT
CASHGTHNSPLHF
>NA|TRBV20-1|TRBJ1-1|NA
TGCAGTGCCATTCAGGGGACTGAAGCTTTCTTT
CSAIQGTEAFF
>NA|TRBV5-1|TRBJ2-5|NA
TGCGCCAGCAGCTTGGCCGGGGGTCCCGAAGAGACCCAGTACTTC
CASSLAGGPEETQYF
>TRBD2|TRBV18|TRBJ2-2|once
TGTGCCAGCTCACCACCGAGGGGTACTAGCGGAACCGGGGAGCTGTTTTTT
CASSPPRGTSGTGELFF
>TRBD1|TRBV19|TRBJ2-2|NA
TGTGCCAGTAGTATTTTGACAGGGGGGACTACGAACACCGGGGAGCTGTTTTTT
CASSILTGGTTNTGELFF
>NA|TRBV6-1|TRBJ2-7|NA
TGTGCCAGCAGTGACTGGGGCAGAAGGACGACCTACGAGCAGTACTTC
CASSDWGRRTTYEQYF
>NA|TRBV19|TRBJ2-7|NA
TGTGCCAGTAGTGACGAGGGAGGAACCTACGAGCAGTACTTC
CASSDEGGTYEQYF
>NA|TRBV1|TRBJ1-3|NA
TGCACCAGCAGCCATCAAGACAGGGCTCTTTTACGAAGCTCTGGAAACACCATATATTTT
CTSSHQDRALLRSSGNTIYF
>TRBD2|TRBV12-5|TRBJ2-3|NA
TGTGCTAGTGCCGCTCCGGGACTAGCGGGAGCTTCAGATACGCAGTATTTT
CASAAPGLAGASDTQYF
>TRBD2|TRBV18|TRBJ2-3|NA
TGTGCCAGCTCACCACGCTTGACTAGCGGAAAGAGCACAGATACGCAGTATTTT
CASSPRLTSGKSTDTQYF
>NA|TRBV5-5|TRBJ1-5|NA
TGTGCCAGCAGCCAGGAACAGGGATTGTCCCAGCATTTT
CASSQEQGLSQHF
>NA|TRBV7-2|TRBJ1-1|NA
TGTGCCAGCAGCCCCTCTCGGGAAATGAACACTGAAGCTTTCTTT
CASSPSREMNTEAFF
>NA|TRBV5-8|TRBJ1-1|NA
TGTGCCAGCAGCCCAATGGAGGGGTACCAAACTGAAGCTTTCTTT
CASSPMEGYQTEAFF
>NA|TRBV18|TRBJ2-7|few
TGTGCCAGCTCACCACCGTCGGGGAGGTACGAGCAGTACTTC
CASSPPSGRYEQYF
>NA|TRBV25-1|TRBJ1-1|NA
TGTGCCAGCAGTGAATTCCCCGGGACTCGACTATCTTTCTTT
CASSEFPGTRLSFF
>NA|TRBV7-9|TRBJ1-1|NA
TGTGCCAGCAGCAAACAGGGAAACACTGAAGCTTTCTTT
CASSKQGNTEAFF
>NA|TRBV28|TRBJ1-5|NA
TGTGCCAGCAGACGGTCGAATCAGCCCCAGCATTTT
CASRRSNQPQHF
>TRBD2|TRBV19|TRBJ2-2|NA
TGTGCCAGTAGTGAGACTAGCGGGAGTACCGGGGAGCTGTTTTTT
CASSETSGSTGELFF
>TRBD2|TRBV28|TRBJ2-7|once
TGTGCCAGCAGCCGGGGGACTACCAGCTCCTACGAGCAGTACTTC
CASSRGTTSSYEQYF
>NA|TRBV30|TRBJ1-3|few
TGTGCCTGGAGTCCCGGGGACTCTGGAAACACCATATATTTT
CAWSPGDSGNTIYF
>TRBD2|TRBV19|TRBJ2-1|few
TGTGCCAGTAGTTTCACTAGCGGGAGCAATGAGCAGTTCTTC
CASSFTSGSNEQFF
>NA|TRBV6-5|TRBJ1-5|NA
TGTGCCAGCAAACTAGAGAGTGTTGACAATCAGCCCCAGCATTTT
CASKLESVDNQPQHF
>TRBD1|TRBV5-6|TRBJ1-2|NA
TGTGCCAGCAGCTTGGGGACAGGGGACAACTATGGCTACACCTTC
CASSLGTGDNYGYTF
>TRBD2|TRBV7-6|TRBJ2-5|NA
TGTGCCAGCAGCTCCGGACTAGCGGGCCCCCAAGAGACCCAGTACTTC
CASSSGLAGPQETQYF
>NA|TRBV5-6|TRBJ2-7|NA
TGTGCCAGCAGCCCCGCCCTAAGGGGCTCCTACGAGCAGTACTTC
CASSPALRGSYEQYF
>TRBD1|TRBV30|TRBJ1-2|NA
TGTGCCTGGACAGGGGGCGACGGCTACACCTTC
CAWTGGDGYTF
>NA|TRBV9|TRBJ2-2|NA
TGTGCCAGCAGCGTAGCCGGGGGTGGGGAGCTGTTTTTT
CASSVAGGGELFF
>NA|TRBV5-6|TRBJ2-2|NA
TGTGCCAGCAGCCCCGGACGGGAGAACACCGGGGAGCTGTTTTTT
CASSPGRENTGELFF
>TRBD2|TRBV6-5|TRBJ2-1|NA
TGTGCCAGCAGTTACTCGAACGGCGGGAGTAATGAGCAGTTCTTC
CASSYSNGGSNEQFF
>NA|TRBV10-3|TRBJ1-5|once
TGTGCCATCAGGCCGGACAGTAATCAGCCCCAGCATTTT
CAIRPDSNQPQHF
>NA|TRBV18|TRBJ1-2|NA
TGTGCCAGCGGGCAACAGTCGGAAGGCTACACCTTC
CASGQQSEGYTF
>TRBD2|TRBV7-8|TRBJ2-5|NA
TGTGCCAGCAGCTTAGCTAGCGGGGGGACCGGAGAGACCCAGTACTTC
CASSLASGGTGETQYF
>NA|TRBV7-2|TRBJ2-2|few
TGTGCCAGCAGCAGAACAGGGTATACCGGGGAGCTGTTTTTT
CASSRTGYTGELFF
>TRBD2|TRBV7-9|TRBJ2-7|few
TGTGCCAGCAGCCACTGGGTAGCGGGAGGGCCTCGTGACGAGCAGTACTTC
CASSHWVAGGPRDEQYF
>NA|TRBV21-1|TRBJ1-2|NA
TGTGCCAGCATGAGGGGACAGGGAGGGAACTATGGCTACACCTTC
CASMRGQGGNYGYTF
>TRBD1|TRBV6-5|TRBJ2-3|NA
TGTGCCAGCAGTCCGACAGGGCGGGGCACAGATACGCAGTATTTT
CASSPTGRGTDTQYF
>TRBD1|TRBV10-1|TRBJ1-1|NA
TGCGCCAGCAGTGCCCCGGGACAGGGGTGGACTGAAGCTTTCTTT
CASSAPGQGWTEAFF
>NA|TRBV28|TRBJ2-1|once
TGTGCCAGCAGAGAGCCGGGGTCCTACAATGAGCAGTTCTTC
CASREPGSYNEQFF
>NA|TRBV29-1|TRBJ1-1|NA
TGCAGCATATTGGGGGGGACTGAAGCTTTCTTT
CSILGGTEAFF
>NA|TRBV6-5|TRBJ1-2|NA
TGTGCCAGCAGATTACAGGGCTGGGCTGGCTACACCTTC
CASRLQGWAGYTF
>NA|TRBV4-2|TRBJ2-3|NA
TGTGCCAGCAGCCAAGGGACGGGGTCCCAGAAGGATACGCAGTATTTT
CASSQGTGSQKDTQYF
>TRBD1|TRBV19|TRBJ1-2|few
TGTGCCAGTAAGAGGGACAGCGAAGCTCAAACCGTCGGCTACACCTTC
CASKRDSEAQTVGYTF
>NA|TRBV27|TRBJ2-4|NA
TGTGTCAGCAGTTTAGGGCGGGTTAGTATGCTAGCCAAAAACATTCAGTACTTC
CVSSLGRVSMLAKNIQYF
>NA|TRBV21-1|TRBJ2-1|few
TGTGCCAGCAGCAAAGGAGCTCCTTGCTCCTACAATGAGCAGTTCTTC
CASSKGAPCSYNEQFF
>TRBD2|TRBV7-2|TRBJ2-3|NA
TGTGCCAGCAGCTCGGGACTAGCGGGAGTAGCAGATACGCAGTATTTT
CASSSGLAGVADTQYF
>TRBD1|TRBV6-5|TRBJ1-6|NA
TGTGCCAGCAGTTTCACCGGGACAGGGTCAAATTCACCCCTCCACTTT
CASSFTGTGSNSPLHF
>TRBD1|TRBV5-1|TRBJ2-3|NA
TGCGCCAGCAGTCAGGGGGCGAGCACAGATACGCAGTATTTT
CASSQGASTDTQYF